The clone carrying this T cell receptor beta chain has just a few counts. No antigen is known for it. Sorting based on CD45RO/CCR7/CD25/CD127/CD95/CD27 separated CD4+ naive, central memory, regulatory and stem cell-like memory cells. Germline CDR1 MGHRA, CDR2 YSYEKL. The CDR3 loop spans 14 amino acids. The V gene lost 1 base and the J gene lost 10 bases, with 14 bases spanning the gap. This entry comes from a study of beta chain features in type 1 diabetes. The wider study: All samples combined gave roughly 110,000,000 sorted cells for examination.

Overall study findings and caveats: For TCRB rearrangement, an influence of HLA type remained unresolved here.

All of the isolated RNA was reverse transcribed, so expressed TCRB transcripts were sequenced. Only in-frame clones appear in the TCRdb table, and some are missing; sequencing was by immunoSEQ multiplex PCR. The table lists 350,000 to 450,000 clones, around 15% of them singletons, with about 0.018% in the top ten. This receptor was obtained from a woman between 18 and 29 years old in good health. This chain joins TRBV4-1 and TRBJ2-1; D may be TRBD2 (6 bases). Sequenced: naive CD4+ T cells from blood. The CDR3 nucleotides are TGCGCCAGCAGCCAAGGACTCGGGGGTGGGGAGCAGTTCTTC. Protein: CASSQGLGGGEQFF.